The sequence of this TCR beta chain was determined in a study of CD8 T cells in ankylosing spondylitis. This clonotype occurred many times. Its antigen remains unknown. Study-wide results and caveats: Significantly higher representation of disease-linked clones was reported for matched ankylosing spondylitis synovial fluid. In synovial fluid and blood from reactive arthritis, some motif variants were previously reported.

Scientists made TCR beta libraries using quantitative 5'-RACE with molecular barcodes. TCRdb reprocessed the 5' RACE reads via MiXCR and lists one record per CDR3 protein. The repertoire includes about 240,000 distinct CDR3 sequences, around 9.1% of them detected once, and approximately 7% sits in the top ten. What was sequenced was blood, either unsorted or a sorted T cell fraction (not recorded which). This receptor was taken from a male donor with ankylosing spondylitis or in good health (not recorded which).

The CDR3 region has the DNA TGTGCCAGCAGCCCCTCCGGGACATTTTACGAGCAGTACTTC. It is translated as CASSPSGTFYEQYF. The chain joins TRBV6-1 to TRBJ2-7; a possible D gene is TRBD1 (6 bases). The CDR3 contains 14 residues. V gave up 6 bases and J gave up 4 bases, with 16 bases separating them. Germline V CDR1 and CDR2: MNHNS, SASEGT.